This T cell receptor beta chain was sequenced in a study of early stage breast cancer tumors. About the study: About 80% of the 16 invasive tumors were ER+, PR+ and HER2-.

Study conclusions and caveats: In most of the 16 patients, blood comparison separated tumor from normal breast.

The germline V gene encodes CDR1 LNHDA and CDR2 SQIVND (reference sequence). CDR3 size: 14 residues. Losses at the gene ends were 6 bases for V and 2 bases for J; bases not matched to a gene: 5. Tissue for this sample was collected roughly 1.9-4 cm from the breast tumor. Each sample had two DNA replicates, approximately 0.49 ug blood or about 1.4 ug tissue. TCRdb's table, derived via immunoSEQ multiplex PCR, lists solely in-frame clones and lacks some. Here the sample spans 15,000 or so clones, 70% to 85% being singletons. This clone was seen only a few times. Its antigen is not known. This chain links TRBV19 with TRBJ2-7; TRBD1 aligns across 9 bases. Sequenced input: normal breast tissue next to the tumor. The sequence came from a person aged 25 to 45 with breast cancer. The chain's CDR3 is CASSRTGVAYEQYF. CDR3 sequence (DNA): TGTGCCAGTAGCCGGACAGGGGTTGCCTACGAGCAGTACTTC.